The clone carrying this T cell receptor (beta chain) has only a few counts. The antigen remains unidentified. CDR3 length: 15 amino acids. The ends lost 10 bases at V and 6 bases at J; junction bases unmatched: 16. From germline, CDR1 is ENHRY and CDR2 SYGVKD. These data are taken from a study of vaccination and CD4 T cells after COVID-19. Across the study: Convalescent donors totaled six males and four females, including two who were Hispanic.

Described treatment: roughly ten-day PBMC culture with coronavirus spike peptide pools or control peptides (ViraFEST assay). Before TCRs were sequenced, ViraFEST expanded antigen-specific T cells with peptide pools. Sequence data for DNA of cultured CD4+ T cells were generated by the Oncomine TCR Beta short-read assay. One entry per CDR3 protein results from TCRdb running MiXCR on the PCR reads. This sample has around 8,100 distinct CDR3 sequences; about 31% occur once, and the top ten carry roughly 30%. This sequence joins TRBV10-3 and TRBJ1-2; 8 positions agree with TRBD1. The receptor's source is a human donor with COVID-19. The sample comprised cultured CD4+ T cells from blood. The chain's CDR3 is CATQRSRQGPHGYTF. CDR3 nucleotides: TGTGCCACCCAACGATCCAGACAGGGGCCTCATGGCTACACCTTC.